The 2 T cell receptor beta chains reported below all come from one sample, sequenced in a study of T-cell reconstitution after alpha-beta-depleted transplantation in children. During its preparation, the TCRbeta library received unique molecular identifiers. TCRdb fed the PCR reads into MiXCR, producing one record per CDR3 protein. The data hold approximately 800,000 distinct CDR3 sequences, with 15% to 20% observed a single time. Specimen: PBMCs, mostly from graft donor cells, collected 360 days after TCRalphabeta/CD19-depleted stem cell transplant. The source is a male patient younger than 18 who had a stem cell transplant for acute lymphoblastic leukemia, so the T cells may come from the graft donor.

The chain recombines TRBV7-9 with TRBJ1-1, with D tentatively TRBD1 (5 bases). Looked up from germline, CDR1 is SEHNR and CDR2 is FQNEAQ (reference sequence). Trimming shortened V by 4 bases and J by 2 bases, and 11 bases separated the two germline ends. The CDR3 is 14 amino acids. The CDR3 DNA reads TGTGCCAGCAGCTCACAGGAGGTTAACACTGAAGCTTTCTTT. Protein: CASSSQEVNTEAFF.

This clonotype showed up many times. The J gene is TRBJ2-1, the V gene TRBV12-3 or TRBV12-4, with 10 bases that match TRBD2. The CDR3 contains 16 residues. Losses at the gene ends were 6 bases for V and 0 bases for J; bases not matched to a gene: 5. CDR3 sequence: CASRLAGARSYNEQFF. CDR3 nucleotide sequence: TGTGCCAGCAGGCTAGCGGGAGCTCGCTCCTACAATGAGCAGTTCTTC.